The clone carrying this TCR beta chain was seen only a few times. What it binds is not known. This sample was taken from a study of post-analysis software for immune sequencing data. Overall study context: Relapsing-remitting, secondary progressive and progressive-relapsing multiple sclerosis were all included among the disease courses.

Unique molecular identifiers were present in the TCR beta cDNA libraries. TCRdb re-called the PCR reads through MiXCR, storing one row per CDR3 protein. The table records about 430,000 distinct CDR3 sequences, approximately 38% of them present only once. The CDR3 has 12 residues. Trimming pared 6 bases from V and 8 bases from J, leaving 13 bases between. Study-level points and caveats: In patients, four to six TRBV segments were more frequent than in controls, with TRBV5-6, TRBV5-1 and TRBV20-1 among them.

This receptor was identified in a girl aged 2-10 years with multiple sclerosis. V usage is TRBV12-3 or TRBV12-4 and J usage is TRBJ1-1; D is uncertain. What was sequenced was blood. The CDR3 sequence: CASSPGAGEAFF. In nucleotides, the CDR3 is TGTGCCAGCAGCCCGGGAGCGGGAGAAGCTTTCTTT.